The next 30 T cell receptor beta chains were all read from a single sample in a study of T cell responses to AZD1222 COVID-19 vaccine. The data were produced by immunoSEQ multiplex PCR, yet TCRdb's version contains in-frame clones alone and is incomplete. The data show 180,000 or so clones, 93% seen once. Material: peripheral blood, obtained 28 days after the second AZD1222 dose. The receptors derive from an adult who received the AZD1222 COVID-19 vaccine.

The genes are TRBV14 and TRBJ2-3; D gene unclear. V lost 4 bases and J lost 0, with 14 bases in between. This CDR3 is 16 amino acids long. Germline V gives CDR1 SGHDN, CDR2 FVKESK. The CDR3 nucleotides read TGTGCCAGCAGCCCACGAAGGGCCCCAAGCACAGATACGCAGTATTTT. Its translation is CASSPRRAPSTDTQYF.

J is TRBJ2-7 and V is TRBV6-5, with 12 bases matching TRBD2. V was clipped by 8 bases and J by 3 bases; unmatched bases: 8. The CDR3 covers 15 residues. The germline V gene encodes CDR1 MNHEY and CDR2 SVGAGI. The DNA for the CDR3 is TGTGCCAGCCGCCTACTACTAGCGGGGGGCTACGAGCAGTACTTC. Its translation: CASRLLLAGGYEQYF.

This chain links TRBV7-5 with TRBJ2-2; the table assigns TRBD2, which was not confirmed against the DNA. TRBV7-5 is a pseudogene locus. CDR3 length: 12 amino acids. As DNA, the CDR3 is TGTGCCAGAAGCCCTTACACCGGGGAGCTGTTTTTT. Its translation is CARSPYTGELFF.

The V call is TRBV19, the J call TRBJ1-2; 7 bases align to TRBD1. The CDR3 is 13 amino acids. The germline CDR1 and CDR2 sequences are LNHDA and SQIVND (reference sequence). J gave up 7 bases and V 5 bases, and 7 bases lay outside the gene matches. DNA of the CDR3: TGTGCCAGTAGTGGGACTGACAGGGCTGGCTACACCTTC. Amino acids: CASSGTDRAGYTF.

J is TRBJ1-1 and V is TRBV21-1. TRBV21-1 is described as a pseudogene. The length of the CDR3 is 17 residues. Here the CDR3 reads CASSKVVNGHANTEAFF. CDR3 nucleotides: TGTGCCAGCAGCAAAGTCGTCAACGGGCATGCGAACACTGAAGCTTTCTTT.

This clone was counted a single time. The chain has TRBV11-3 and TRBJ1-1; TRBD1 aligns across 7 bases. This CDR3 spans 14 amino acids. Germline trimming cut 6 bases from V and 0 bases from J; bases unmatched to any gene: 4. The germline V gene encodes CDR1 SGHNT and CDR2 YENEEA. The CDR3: CASSEGGLNTEAFF. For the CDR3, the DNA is TGTGCCAGCAGTGAAGGGGGCCTGAACACTGAAGCTTTCTTT.

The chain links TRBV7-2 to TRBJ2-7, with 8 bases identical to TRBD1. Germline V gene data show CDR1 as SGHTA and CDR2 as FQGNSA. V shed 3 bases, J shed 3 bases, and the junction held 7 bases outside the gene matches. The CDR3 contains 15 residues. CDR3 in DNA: TGTGCCAGCAGCTTGATGGAAGGACAGGGCTACGAGCAGTACTTC. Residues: CASSLMEGQGYEQYF. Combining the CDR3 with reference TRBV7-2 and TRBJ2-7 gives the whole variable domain GAGVSQSPSNKVTEKGKDVELRCDPISGHTALYWYRQSLGQGLEFLIYFQGNSAPDKSGLPSDRFSAERTGGSVSTLTIQRTQQEDSAVYLCASSLMEGQGYEQYFGPGTRLTVT.

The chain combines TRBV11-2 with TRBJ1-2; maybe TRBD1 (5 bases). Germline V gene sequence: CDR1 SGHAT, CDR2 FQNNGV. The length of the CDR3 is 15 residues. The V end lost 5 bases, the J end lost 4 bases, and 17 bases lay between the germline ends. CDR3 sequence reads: CASSTYQPTVYGYTF. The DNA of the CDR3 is TGTGCCAGCAGCACCTACCAACCGACAGTCTATGGCTACACCTTC. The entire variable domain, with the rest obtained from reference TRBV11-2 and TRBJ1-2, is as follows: EAGVAQSPRYKIIEKRQSVAFWCNPISGHATLYWYQQILGQGPKLLIQFQNNGVVDDSQLPKDRFSAERLKGVDSTLKIQPAKLEDSAVYLCASSTYQPTVYGYTFGSGTRLTVV.

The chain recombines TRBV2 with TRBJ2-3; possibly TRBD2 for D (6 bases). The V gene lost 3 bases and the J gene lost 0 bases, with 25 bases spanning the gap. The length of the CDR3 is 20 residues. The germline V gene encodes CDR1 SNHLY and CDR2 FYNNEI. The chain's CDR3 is CASSESYVFFRAGSTDTQYF. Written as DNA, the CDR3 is TGTGCCAGCAGTGAGAGTTACGTCTTCTTTCGGGCGGGGAGCACAGATACGCAGTATTTT.

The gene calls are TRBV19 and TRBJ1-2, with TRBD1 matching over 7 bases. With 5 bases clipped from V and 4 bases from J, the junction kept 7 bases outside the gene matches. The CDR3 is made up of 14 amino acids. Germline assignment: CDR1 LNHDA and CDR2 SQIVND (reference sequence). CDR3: CASSPNRDSYGYTF. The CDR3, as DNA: TGTGCCAGTAGTCCCAACCGGGACAGCTATGGCTACACCTTC.

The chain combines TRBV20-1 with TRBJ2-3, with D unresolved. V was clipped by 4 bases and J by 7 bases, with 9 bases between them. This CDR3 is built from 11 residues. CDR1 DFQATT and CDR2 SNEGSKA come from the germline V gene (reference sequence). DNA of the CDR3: TGCAGTGCTAACTTGGGCAATACGCAGTATTTT. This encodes CSANLGNTQYF.

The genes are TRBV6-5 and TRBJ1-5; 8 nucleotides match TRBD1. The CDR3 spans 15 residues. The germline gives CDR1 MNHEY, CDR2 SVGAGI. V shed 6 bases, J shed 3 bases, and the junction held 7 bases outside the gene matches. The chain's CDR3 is CASRRGQDPNQPQHF. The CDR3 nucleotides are TGTGCCAGCAGAAGGGGACAGGATCCCAATCAGCCCCAGCATTTT.

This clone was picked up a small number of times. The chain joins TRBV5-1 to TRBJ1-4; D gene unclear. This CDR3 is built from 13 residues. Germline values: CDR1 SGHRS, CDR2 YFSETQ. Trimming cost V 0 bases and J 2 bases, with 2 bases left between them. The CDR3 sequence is CASSLDTNEKLFF. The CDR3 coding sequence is TGCGCCAGCAGCTTGGATACTAATGAAAAACTGTTTTTT.

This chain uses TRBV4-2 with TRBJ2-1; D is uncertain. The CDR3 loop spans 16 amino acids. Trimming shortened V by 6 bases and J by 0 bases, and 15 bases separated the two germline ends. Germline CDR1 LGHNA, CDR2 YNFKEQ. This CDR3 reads CASSSVAAGSYNEQFF. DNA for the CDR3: TGTGCCAGCAGTTCCGTCGCGGCCGGCTCCTACAATGAGCAGTTCTTC.

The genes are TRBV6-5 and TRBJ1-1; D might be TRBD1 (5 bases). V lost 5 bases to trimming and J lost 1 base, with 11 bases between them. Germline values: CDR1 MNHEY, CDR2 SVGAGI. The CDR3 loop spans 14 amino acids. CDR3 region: CASSRDLSNTEAFF. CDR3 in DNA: TGTGCCAGCAGTCGGGACCTTTCGAACACTGAAGCTTTCTTT.

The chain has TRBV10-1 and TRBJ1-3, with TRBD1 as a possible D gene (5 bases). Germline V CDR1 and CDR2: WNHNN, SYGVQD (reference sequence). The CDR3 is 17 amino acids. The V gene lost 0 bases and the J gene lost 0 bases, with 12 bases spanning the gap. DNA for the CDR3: TGCGCCAGCAGTGAGTCGGGTCAGGGTGGCTCTGGAAACACCATATATTTT. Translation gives CASSESGQGGSGNTIYF.

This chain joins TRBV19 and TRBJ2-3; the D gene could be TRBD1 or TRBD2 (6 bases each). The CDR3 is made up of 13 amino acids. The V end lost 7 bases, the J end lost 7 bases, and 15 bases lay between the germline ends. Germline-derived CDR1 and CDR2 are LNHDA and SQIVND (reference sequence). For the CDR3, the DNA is TGTGCCAGTAAGGGGGGCCTCGGGAATACGCAGTATTTT. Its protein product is CASKGGLGNTQYF.

CDR3 in amino acids: CASSQRGLNTEAFF. CDR3 bases: TGTGCCAGCAGCCAACGGGGCTTGAACACTGAAGCTTTCTTT. The gene calls are TRBV14 and TRBJ1-1; D is perhaps TRBD1 (5 bases). The CDR3 has 14 residues. V was clipped by 2 bases and J by 0 bases, with 7 bases between them. Germline CDR1 reads SGHDN; CDR2 reads FVKESK.

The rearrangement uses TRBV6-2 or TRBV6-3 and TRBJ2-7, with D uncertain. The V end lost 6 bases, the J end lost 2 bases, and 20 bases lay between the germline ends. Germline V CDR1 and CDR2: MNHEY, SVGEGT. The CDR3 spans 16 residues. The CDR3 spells CASSPASDRKAYEQYF. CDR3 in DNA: TGTGCCAGCAGCCCTGCCTCGGACCGAAAAGCCTACGAGCAGTACTTC.

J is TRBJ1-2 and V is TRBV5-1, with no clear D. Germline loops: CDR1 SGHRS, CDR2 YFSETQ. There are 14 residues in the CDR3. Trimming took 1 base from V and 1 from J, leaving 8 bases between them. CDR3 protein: CASSLIESNYGYTF. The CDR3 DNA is TGCGCCAGCAGCTTGATAGAAAGTAACTATGGCTACACCTTC. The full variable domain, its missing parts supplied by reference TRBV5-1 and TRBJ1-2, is KAGVTQTPRYLIKTRGQQVTLSCSPISGHRSVSWYQQTPGQGLQFLFEYFSETQRNKGNFPGRFSGRQFSNSRSEMNVSTLELGDSALYLCASSLIESNYGYTFGSGTRLTVV.

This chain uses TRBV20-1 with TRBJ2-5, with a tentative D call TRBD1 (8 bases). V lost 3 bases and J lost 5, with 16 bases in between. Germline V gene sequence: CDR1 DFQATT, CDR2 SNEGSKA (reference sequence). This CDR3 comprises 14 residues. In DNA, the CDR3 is TGCAGTGCTAGTCACAGGGGGGGCTCGGAGACCCAGTACTTC. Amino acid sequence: CSASHRGGSETQYF.

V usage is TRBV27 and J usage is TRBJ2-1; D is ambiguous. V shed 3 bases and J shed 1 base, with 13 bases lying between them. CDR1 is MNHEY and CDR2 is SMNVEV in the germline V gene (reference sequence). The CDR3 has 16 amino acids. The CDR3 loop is CASSLPRAPSYNEQFF. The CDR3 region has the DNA TGTGCCAGCAGTTTGCCCCGCGCTCCATCCTACAATGAGCAGTTCTTC.

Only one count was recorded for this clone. The CDR3, as DNA: TGTGCCAGCAAGTTTACAGGGTTATCCAACACTGAAGCTTTCTTT. Its translation: CASKFTGLSNTEAFF. The V call is TRBV2, the J call TRBJ1-1, with D perhaps matching TRBD1 (6 bases). In germline, CDR1 is SNHLY, CDR2 FYNNEI. V lost 7 bases, J lost 2 bases, and 17 bases lay in between. The CDR3 covers 15 residues.

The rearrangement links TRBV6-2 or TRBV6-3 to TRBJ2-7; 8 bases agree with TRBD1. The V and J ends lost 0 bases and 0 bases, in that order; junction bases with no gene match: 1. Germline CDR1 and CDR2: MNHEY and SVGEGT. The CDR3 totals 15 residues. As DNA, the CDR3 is TGTGCCAGCAGTTACTCGGGACAGGTCTCCTACGAGCAGTACTTC. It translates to CASSYSGQVSYEQYF.

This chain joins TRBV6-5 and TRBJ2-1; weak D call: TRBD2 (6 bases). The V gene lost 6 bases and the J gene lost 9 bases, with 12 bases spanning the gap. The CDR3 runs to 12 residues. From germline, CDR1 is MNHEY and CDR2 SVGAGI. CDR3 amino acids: CASSQPGGEQFF. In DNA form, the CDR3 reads TGTGCCAGCAGCCAACCCGGGGGTGAGCAGTTCTTC.

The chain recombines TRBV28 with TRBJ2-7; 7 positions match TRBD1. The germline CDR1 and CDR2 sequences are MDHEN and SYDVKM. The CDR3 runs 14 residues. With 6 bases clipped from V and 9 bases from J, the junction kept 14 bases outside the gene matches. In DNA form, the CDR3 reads TGTGCCAGCAGGGGACAGACAGCACAATTGGGGCAGTACTTC. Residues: CASRGQTAQLGQYF.

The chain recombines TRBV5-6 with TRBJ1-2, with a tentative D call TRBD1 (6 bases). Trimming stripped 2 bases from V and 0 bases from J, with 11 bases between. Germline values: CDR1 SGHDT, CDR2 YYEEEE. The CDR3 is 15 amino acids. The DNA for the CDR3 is TGTGCCAGCAGCTTCCGGGACACCTCTAACTATGGCTACACCTTC. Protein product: CASSFRDTSNYGYTF.

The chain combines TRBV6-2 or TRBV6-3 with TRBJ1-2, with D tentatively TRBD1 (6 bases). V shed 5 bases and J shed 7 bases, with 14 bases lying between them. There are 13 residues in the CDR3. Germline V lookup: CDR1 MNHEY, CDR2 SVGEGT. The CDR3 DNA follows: TGTGCCAGCAGTCCACGACAGGCAGGTGGCTACACCTTC. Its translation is CASSPRQAGGYTF.

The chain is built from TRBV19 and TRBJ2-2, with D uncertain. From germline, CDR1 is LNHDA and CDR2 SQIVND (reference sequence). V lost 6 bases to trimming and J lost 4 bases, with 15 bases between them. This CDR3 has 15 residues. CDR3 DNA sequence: TGTGCCAGTAGGGACCTTGGGCGATCCACCGGGGAGCTGTTTTTT. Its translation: CASRDLGRSTGELFF.

The CDR3 is CASSTRTGGPNLYGYTF. The CDR3 nucleotides are TGCGCCAGCAGTACTAGGACAGGGGGCCCAAACTTATATGGCTACACCTTC. The chain couples TRBV10-1 to TRBJ1-2; TRBD1 matches at 11 bases. Germline V gives CDR1 WNHNN, CDR2 SYGVQD (reference sequence). Trimming at V came to 5 bases and at J to 5 bases, leaving 13 bases not matched to a gene. The CDR3 consists of 17 residues.